The T cell receptor beta chain under discussion was sequenced for a study of T-cell reconstitution after alpha-beta-depleted transplantation in children. Study-level findings and limits: T-cell counts and diversity at one year following transplant were attributed mainly to newly produced T cells. Several hundred graft clones that had expanded were reportedly the source of alpha-beta T cells about two months after transplant. In some patients, recipient T cells and intrathymic progenitors surviving conditioning explained high day-60 diversity.

This clonotype was observed a handful of times. The antigen is unknown. Researchers prepared the TCRbeta library using unique molecular identifiers, the study reports. One entry per CDR3 protein, called by TCRdb with MiXCR from the PCR reads. The top ten hold 36% of the sample, which has 530,000 or so distinct CDR3 sequences, 25% to 30% seen once. The length of the CDR3 is 17 residues. Germline loops: CDR1 MNHEY, CDR2 SMNVEV (reference sequence). V shed 2 bases, J shed 7 bases, and the junction held 10 bases outside the gene matches. Here the sequenced sample was PBMCs, taken before TCRalphabeta/CD19-depleted stem cell transplant. The chain recombines TRBV27 with TRBJ2-7; TRBD2 matches 14 bases. The receptor's source is a boy under three years old with Wiskott-Aldrich syndrome, due to receive a stem cell transplant. The CDR3 here is CASSLRGSGTSGSEQYF. The CDR3 nucleotides read TGTGCCAGCAGTTTAAGGGGATCGGGGACTAGCGGGAGTGAGCAGTACTTC.